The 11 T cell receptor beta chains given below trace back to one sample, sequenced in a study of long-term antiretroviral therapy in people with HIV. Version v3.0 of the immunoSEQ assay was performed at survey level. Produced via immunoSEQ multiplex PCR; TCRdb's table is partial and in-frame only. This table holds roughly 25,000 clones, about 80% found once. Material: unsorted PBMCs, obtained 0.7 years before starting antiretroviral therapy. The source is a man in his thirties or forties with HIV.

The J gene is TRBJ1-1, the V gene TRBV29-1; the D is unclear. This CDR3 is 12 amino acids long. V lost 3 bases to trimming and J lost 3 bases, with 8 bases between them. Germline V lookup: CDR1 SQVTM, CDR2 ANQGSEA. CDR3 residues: CSVEAGYTEAFF. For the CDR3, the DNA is TGCAGCGTTGAGGCCGGTTACACTGAAGCTTTCTTT.

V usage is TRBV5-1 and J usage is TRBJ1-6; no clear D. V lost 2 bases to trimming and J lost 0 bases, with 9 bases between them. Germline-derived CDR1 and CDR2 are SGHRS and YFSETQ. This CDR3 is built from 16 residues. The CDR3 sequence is CASSFGDSSYNSPLHF. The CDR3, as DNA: TGCGCCAGCAGCTTCGGGGATTCCTCCTATAATTCACCCCTCCACTTT.

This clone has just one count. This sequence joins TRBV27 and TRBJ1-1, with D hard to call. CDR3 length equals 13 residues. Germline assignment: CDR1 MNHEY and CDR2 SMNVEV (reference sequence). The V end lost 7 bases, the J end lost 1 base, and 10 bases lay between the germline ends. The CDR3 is CASKTVWNTEAFF. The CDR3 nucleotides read TGTGCCAGCAAAACGGTATGGAACACTGAAGCTTTCTTT.

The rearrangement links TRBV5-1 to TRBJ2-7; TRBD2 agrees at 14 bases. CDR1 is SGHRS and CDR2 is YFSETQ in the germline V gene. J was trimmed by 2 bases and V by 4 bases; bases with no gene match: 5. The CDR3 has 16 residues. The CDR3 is CASSTGLAGGAYEQYF. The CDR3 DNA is TGCGCCAGCAGCACTGGACTAGCGGGAGGCGCCTACGAGCAGTACTTC.

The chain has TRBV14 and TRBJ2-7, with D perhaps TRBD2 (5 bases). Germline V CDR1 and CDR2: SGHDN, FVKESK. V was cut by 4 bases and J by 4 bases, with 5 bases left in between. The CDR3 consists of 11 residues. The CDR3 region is CASSRGYEQYF. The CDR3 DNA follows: TGTGCCAGCAGCCGCGGGTACGAGCAGTACTTC.

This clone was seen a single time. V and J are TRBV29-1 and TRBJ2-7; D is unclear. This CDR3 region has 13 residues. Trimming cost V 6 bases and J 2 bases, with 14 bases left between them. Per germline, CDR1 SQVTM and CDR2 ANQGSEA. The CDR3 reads CSVERPGTYEQYF. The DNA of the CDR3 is TGCAGCGTCGAGCGACCTGGGACCTACGAGCAGTACTTC.

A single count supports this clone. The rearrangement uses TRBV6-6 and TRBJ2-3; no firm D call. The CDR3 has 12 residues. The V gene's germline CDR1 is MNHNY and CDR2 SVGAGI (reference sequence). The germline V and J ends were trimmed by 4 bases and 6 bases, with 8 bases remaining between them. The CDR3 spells CASSSRRDTQYF. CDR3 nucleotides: TGTGCCAGCAGTTCTAGGCGCGATACGCAGTATTTT.

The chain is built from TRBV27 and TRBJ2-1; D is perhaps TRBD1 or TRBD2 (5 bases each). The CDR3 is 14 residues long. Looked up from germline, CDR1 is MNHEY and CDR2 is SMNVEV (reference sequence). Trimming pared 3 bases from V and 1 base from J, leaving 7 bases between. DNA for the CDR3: TGTGCCAGCAGTTTGAGGGGTTCCTACAATGAGCAGTTCTTC. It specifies CASSLRGSYNEQFF.

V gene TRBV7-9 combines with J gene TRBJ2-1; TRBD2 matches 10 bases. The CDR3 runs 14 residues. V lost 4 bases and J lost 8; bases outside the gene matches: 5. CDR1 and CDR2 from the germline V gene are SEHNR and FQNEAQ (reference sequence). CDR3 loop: CASSYSGGRDEQFF. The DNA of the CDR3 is TGTGCCAGCAGCTATAGCGGGGGGAGGGATGAGCAGTTCTTC.

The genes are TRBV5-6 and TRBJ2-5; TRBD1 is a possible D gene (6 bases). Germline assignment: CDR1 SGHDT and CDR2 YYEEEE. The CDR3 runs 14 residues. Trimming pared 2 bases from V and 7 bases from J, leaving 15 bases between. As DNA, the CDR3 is TGTGCCAGCAGCTTAGACAGGTCGGGGTGGACCCAGTACTTC. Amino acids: CASSLDRSGWTQYF. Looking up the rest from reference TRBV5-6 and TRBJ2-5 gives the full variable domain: DAGVTQSPTHLIKTRGQQVTLRCSPKSGHDTVSWYQQALGQGPQFIFQYYEEEERQRGNFPDRFSGHQFPNYSSELNVNALLLGDSALYLCASSLDRSGWTQYFGPGTRLLVL.

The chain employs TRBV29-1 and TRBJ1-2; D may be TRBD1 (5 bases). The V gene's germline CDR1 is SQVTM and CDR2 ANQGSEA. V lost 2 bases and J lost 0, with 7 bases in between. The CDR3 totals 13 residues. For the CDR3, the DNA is TGCAGCGTTGAAAGGGGAGCTAACTATGGCTACACCTTC. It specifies CSVERGANYGYTF.